This T cell receptor (beta chain) was sequenced during a study of identical twins (dated by TCRdb to 2016 to 2017). General notes on the study: TCR alpha and beta repertoires from monozygotic twins, unrelated adults of various ages and cord blood were deep-sequenced to test whether fetal clonotypes persist. To rule out contamination, replicate twin experiments were performed at different times with different library preparation protocols.

Only healthy Caucasian donors were included. Notes on this clonotype: Its antigen target is currently unknown. Base qualities are not recorded, but no much larger clone differs from it by a single base.

Library preparation was by 5' RACE. Sequencing used an Illumina HiSeq 2000. A universal primer binding site was added through template switching, and the final cDNA carried a unique molecular identifier so that TCR cDNA molecules could be counted accurately. Specific primers in the conserved constant-segment region were used to synthesize first-strand cDNA for TCR alpha and beta chains. Each cDNA library was double barcoded, with a SMART-Mk sample barcode plus Illumina barcodes, to control for contamination. TruSeq adapter sequences, together with Illumina sample barcodes, were added in two successive PCR steps. Sequencing of the TCR alpha and beta cDNA libraries was done on the Illumina HiSeq platform using custom primers. Per the authors' processing: Raw reads were processed with MiGEC to extract unique molecular identifiers, and MiXCR was used to determine CDR3 positions. For each individual, recombination models were inferred using an EM algorithm with the repgenHMM and IGoR tools. The tcR package in R was used for shared clonotype analysis, with sharing normalized by the product of cloneset sizes. Out-of-frame nonproductive sequences were analyzed to study raw recombination free of thymic and clonal selection effects. The raw public reads went through TCRdb reprocessing: fastp at Q25, MiXCR clone calling, in-frame beta chains kept. Entries are consolidated by CDR3 protein sequence, retaining the most common genes and DNA. What appears here as the V and J calls and clone size reflects TCRdb's work, not the paper's. For this sample the table gives 1.5 million to 2 million distinct CDR3 sequences, of which less than 35% were detected only once. Jointly, the top ten make up over 0.25% of the sample.

Study-level results and caveats: In monozygotic twins, out-of-frame TCR alpha sharing was systematically underestimated by recombination models, although the models agreed with sharing between unrelated individuals. Abundant cord blood beta clonotypes carried fewer insertions; young adult naive repertoires showed a weaker similar trend, while memory repertoires showed none. Zero-insertion analyses could be partly confounded by invariant T cells such as MAIT and iNKT, though diverse VJ usage argued against such confounding for most clonotypes. Compared with coincidental sharing between unrelated individuals, out-of-frame TCR alpha sequences shared between twins showed an excess of sequences with low generation probability. Because the same donors could not be followed over many years, conclusions were based on cross-sectional statistical analysis. The excess sharing between twins in beta out-of-frame sequences was weaker because fewer shared sequences reduced the signal-to-noise ratio.

CDR1 and CDR2 were assigned from the germline V gene as MDHEN and SYDVKM. The CDR3 spans 16 residues, from the cysteine through the phenylalanine. Only the CDR3 DNA stays, 48 bases, in frame from base 1. V is clipped by 3 bases and J by 0 bases, and the sequence between their germline boundaries is 15 bases long. This clonotype originated in a newborn girl in good health. Here the chain combines TRBV28 and TRBJ2-7, with TRBD1 tentatively as D gene (6 bases match). Sequencing input: cord blood. The CDR3 loop reads CASSFYRQANSYEQYF. At the DNA level, the sequence is TGTGCCAGCAGTTTCTACCGACAGGCCAACTCCTACGAGCAGTACTTC. Reference TRBV28 and TRBJ2-7 genes cover what lies past the CDR3, so the full variable domain is DVKVTQSSRYLVKRTGEKVFLECVQDMDHENMFWYRQDPGLGLRLIYFSYDVKMKEKGDIPEGYSVSREKKERFSLILESASTNQTSMYLCASSFYRQANSYEQYFGPGTRLTVT.